Below, 31 T cell receptor beta chains from the same sample are listed, as sequenced in a study of cytomegalovirus exposure and HLA in healthy donors. Here immunoSEQ multiplex PCR was the method, and the copy in TCRdb shows in-frame clones only, minus some. The sample has about 130,000 clones, around 94% seen once. The specimen sequenced was PBMCs. These receptors were obtained from a young woman in good health and CMV-seronegative.

J is TRBJ2-5 and V is TRBV5-1; a possible D gene is TRBD1 (6 bases). Germline V gene lookup returns CDR1 SGHRS and CDR2 YFSETQ. The V end was cut by 0 bases, the J end by 5 bases, with 14 bases between. This CDR3 region has 15 residues. CDR3 residues: CASSLVGARSETQYF. CDR3 DNA: TGCGCCAGCAGCTTGGTGGGGGCACGCTCCGAGACCCAGTACTTC.

This clone was detected once. V usage is TRBV8-2 and J usage is TRBJ1-1; the tabulated D call, TRBD1, remains unverified against the DNA. TRBV8-2 is noted as a pseudogene. The CDR3 is 22 amino acids. The CDR3 spells CGSASAALQGRRAPGGYTEAFF. DNA for the CDR3: TGTGGCAGTGCATCCGCAGCCCTGCAAGGTCGCAGGGCCCCGGGTGGGTACACTGAAGCTTTCTTT.

This clone showed up just once. This chain links TRBV5-1 with TRBJ1-6; TRBD1 might be the D (6 bases). The CDR3 is 13 residues long. The V and J ends lost 7 bases and 10 bases respectively, with 15 bases between them. Germline-derived CDR1 and CDR2 are SGHRS and YFSETQ. CDR3 residues: CASRRGGDSPLHF. Here the CDR3 DNA reads TGCGCCAGCCGGAGGGGGGGCGACTCACCCCTCCACTTT.

This rearrangement joins TRBV5-1 to TRBJ1-1; no clear D. The CDR3 is made up of 12 amino acids. The V end was cut by 5 bases, the J end by 8 bases, with 13 bases between. Germline values: CDR1 SGHRS, CDR2 YFSETQ. The CDR3 reads CASSFSGQEAFF. In nucleotides, the CDR3 is TGCGCCAGCAGTTTCTCTGGTCAGGAAGCTTTCTTT.

This rearrangement joins TRBV19 to TRBJ1-5; TRBD1 aligns across 7 bases. The CDR3 length is 15 residues. Trimming at V came to 3 bases and at J to 5 bases, leaving 7 bases not matched to a gene. Germline CDR1 and CDR2: LNHDA and SQIVND (reference sequence). CDR3 loop: CASSIITTGHQPQHF. Here the CDR3 DNA reads TGTGCCAGTAGTATCATAACGACAGGGCATCAGCCCCAGCATTTT.

The DNA of the CDR3 is TGTGCCAGCAGCTTCGGACTAGGGACTGAGCAGTTCTTC. Translating gives CASSFGLGTEQFF. The chain carries TRBV7-2 and TRBJ2-1, with 7 bases matching TRBD2. After removal of 3 bases from V and 9 bases from J, the junction contained 5 bases not matched to a gene. This CDR3 contains 13 residues. The germline CDR1 and CDR2 sequences are SGHTA and FQGNSA. Based on the CDR3 plus reference TRBV7-2 and TRBJ2-1, the full variable domain is GAGVSQSPSNKVTEKGKDVELRCDPISGHTALYWYRQSLGQGLEFLIYFQGNSAPDKSGLPSDRFSAERTGGSVSTLTIQRTQQEDSAVYLCASSFGLGTEQFFGPGTRLTVL.

The CDR3: CASRSRGVPNTEAFF. In DNA form, the CDR3 reads TGTGCCAGCAGATCACGGGGGGTACCGAACACTGAAGCTTTCTTT. The J gene is TRBJ1-1, the V gene TRBV25-1, with a weak D call TRBD1 (5 bases). The CDR3 length is 15 residues. With 6 bases removed from V and 1 base from J, the gap between germline ends came to 15 bases. Per the germline V gene, CDR1 is MGHDK and CDR2 is SYGVNS.

The rearrangement links TRBV19 to TRBJ1-1; TRBD1 aligns across 9 bases. Germline values: CDR1 LNHDA, CDR2 SQIVND (reference sequence). V lost 5 bases to trimming and J lost 1 base; unmatched junction nucleotides: 8. The CDR3 sequence is 16 residues long. The CDR3 region has the DNA TGTGCCAGTAGTGCCATACAGGGGGCTTGGAACACTGAAGCTTTCTTT. Protein sequence: CASSAIQGAWNTEAFF.

This chain uses TRBV6-5 with TRBJ2-3; possible D gene TRBD2, 6 bases. V was trimmed by 4 bases and J by 11 bases, leaving 10 bases between them. CDR3 length: 11 amino acids. In germline, CDR1 is MNHEY, CDR2 SVGAGI. DNA of the CDR3: TGTGCCAGCAGTTCTGGACTATTGCAGTATTTT. This gives the protein CASSSGLLQYF.

The chain joins TRBV12-1 to TRBJ2-3; the table's D call of TRBD2 was not tested on the DNA. TRBV12-1 is a pseudogene locus. The CDR3 has 16 residues. CDR3 region: CASSLPTSGRTDTQYF. Here the CDR3 DNA reads TGTGCCAGCAGCTTGCCGACTAGCGGGAGGACAGATACGCAGTATTTT.

The V gene is TRBV30, the J gene TRBJ1-1; 7 bases line up with TRBD1. The CDR3 runs 13 residues. Per germline, CDR1 GTSNPN and CDR2 SVGIG (reference sequence). V lost 8 bases to trimming and J lost 8 bases; unmatched junction nucleotides: 14. DNA of the CDR3: TGTGCCCGGGGGGGACAGCCTATTATCGAAGCTTTCTTT. Protein sequence: CARGGQPIIEAFF.

The genes are TRBV7-3 and TRBJ2-3, with 7 bases that match TRBD1. Trimming removed 5 bases from V and 3 bases from J; junction bases left unmatched: 11. The CDR3 length is 16 residues. Germline V CDR1 and CDR2: SGHTA, FQGTGA. DNA of the CDR3: TGTGCCAGCAGCCCGCACAGGGGACAAGAAACAGATACGCAGTATTTT. Translating gives CASSPHRGQETDTQYF.

The CDR3 protein is CASSVTSANYEQYF. The CDR3 coding sequence is TGTGCCAGTAGTGTAACTAGCGCCAACTACGAGCAGTACTTC. The V call is TRBV19, the J call TRBJ2-7; 7 nucleotides align to TRBD2. V was clipped by 5 bases and J by 3 bases; unmatched bases: 7. The germline CDR1 and CDR2 sequences are LNHDA and SQIVND (reference sequence). The CDR3 loop spans 14 amino acids.

This chain joins TRBV7-8 and TRBJ1-1; 7 bases fit TRBD1. Germline values: CDR1 SGHVS, CDR2 FQNEAQ. This CDR3 has 14 residues. Germline trimming cut 4 bases from V and 1 base from J; bases unmatched to any gene: 3. The CDR3 region has the DNA TGTGCCAGCAGCTCAGGGGGGAGGAACACTGAAGCTTTCTTT. Its translation: CASSSGGRNTEAFF.

The rearrangement joins TRBV14 to TRBJ1-3; possible D gene TRBD1, 6 bases. CDR1 SGHDN and CDR2 FVKESK come from the germline V gene. V lost 0 bases to trimming and J lost 0 bases, with 15 bases between them. This CDR3 comprises 18 residues. The DNA of the CDR3 is TGTGCCAGCAGCCAAGATCTTCGGGGGGCCCTCTCTGGAAACACCATATATTTT. Its protein is CASSQDLRGALSGNTIYF. Looking up the rest from reference TRBV14 and TRBJ1-3 gives the full variable domain: EAGVTQFPSHSVIEKGQTVTLRCDPISGHDNLYWYRRVMGKEIKFLLHFVKESKQDESGMPNNRFLAERTGGTYSTLKVQPAELEDSGVYFCASSQDLRGALSGNTIYFGEGSWLTVV.

The chain is built from TRBV5-4 and TRBJ2-6, with D possibly matching TRBD1 (6 bases). The CDR3 consists of 15 residues. V dropped 2 bases and J dropped 2 bases, with 8 bases sitting between them. Germline V gene data show CDR1 as SGHNT and CDR2 as YYREEE (reference sequence). The CDR3 loop is CASSFPGAGANVLTF. CDR3 DNA: TGTGCCAGCAGCTTCCCAGGGGCTGGGGCCAACGTCCTGACTTTC.

This chain joins TRBV7-3 and TRBJ2-2; 7 positions agree with TRBD1. J was trimmed by 6 bases and V by 2 bases; bases with no gene match: 3. Germline V CDR1 and CDR2: SGHTA, FQGTGA. The CDR3 extends over 14 amino acids. Here the CDR3 reads CASSLDRDAGELFF. CDR3 nucleotide sequence: TGTGCCAGCAGCTTAGACAGGGATGCCGGGGAGCTGTTTTTT.

This clone was observed a single time. The chain has TRBV28 and TRBJ1-4; D perhaps matches TRBD1 (5 bases). The CDR3 has 15 amino acids. The V gene lost 3 bases and the J gene lost 1 base, with 9 bases spanning the gap. Germline V gives CDR1 MDHEN, CDR2 SYDVKM. The chain's CDR3 is CASSFLDRTNEKLFF. The CDR3, as DNA: TGTGCCAGCAGTTTTCTCGACAGAACTAATGAAAAACTGTTTTTT.

The chain couples TRBV19 to TRBJ2-1, with 8 bases lining up with TRBD2. CDR3 length equals 13 residues. Germline values: CDR1 LNHDA, CDR2 SQIVND (reference sequence). V lost 10 bases and J lost 5; bases outside the gene matches: 7. This CDR3 reads CAIGLAVDNEQFF. CDR3 coding DNA: TGTGCCATTGGACTAGCAGTCGACAATGAGCAGTTCTTC. Combining the CDR3 with reference TRBV19 and TRBJ2-1 gives the whole variable domain DGGITQSPKYLFRKEGQNVTLSCEQNLNHDAMYWYRQDPGQGLRLIYYSQIVNDFQKGDIAEGYSVSREKKESFPLTVTSAQKNPTAFYLCAIGLAVDNEQFFGPGTRLTVL.

V is TRBV5-4 and J is TRBJ2-7; TRBD1 agrees at 10 bases. The trim removed 4 bases at V and 6 bases at J, leaving 10 bases unmatched. CDR1 is SGHNT, CDR2 YYREEE, per germline (reference sequence). The CDR3 has 15 amino acids. This CDR3 reads CASSSQGTGEVEQYF. CDR3 coding DNA: TGTGCCAGCAGCAGCCAAGGGACAGGGGAGGTCGAGCAGTACTTC.

V gene TRBV14 combines with J gene TRBJ2-7; TRBD2 agrees at 8 bases. This CDR3 contains 15 residues. The germline V gene has CDR1 SGHDN and CDR2 FVKESK. Germline trimming cut 1 base from V and 6 bases from J; bases unmatched to any gene: 8. The CDR3 sequence is CASSQAGGPLSEQYF. CDR3 in DNA: TGTGCCAGCAGCCAAGCGGGAGGGCCCCTCTCCGAGCAGTACTTC. The whole variable domain, remainder taken from reference TRBV14 and TRBJ2-7, is EAGVTQFPSHSVIEKGQTVTLRCDPISGHDNLYWYRRVMGKEIKFLLHFVKESKQDESGMPNNRFLAERTGGTYSTLKVQPAELEDSGVYFCASSQAGGPLSEQYFGPGTRLTVT.

The V and J genes are TRBV19 and TRBJ1-2, with TRBD1 matching 7 bases. With 5 bases clipped from V and 4 bases from J, the junction kept 7 bases outside the gene matches. Germline assignment: CDR1 LNHDA and CDR2 SQIVND (reference sequence). CDR3 length: 14 residues. CDR3 sequence reads: CASSAYRDSYGYTF. The CDR3 DNA follows: TGTGCCAGTAGTGCTTACCGGGACAGCTATGGCTACACCTTC.

The chain has TRBV6-1 and TRBJ1-1, with unresolved D. The germline V gene encodes CDR1 MNHNS and CDR2 SASEGT. V was clipped by 1 base and J by 1 base, with 7 bases between them. The CDR3 sequence is 14 residues long. CDR3 sequence reads: CASSEVIQNTEAFF. CDR3 bases: TGTGCCAGCAGTGAAGTAATACAGAACACTGAAGCTTTCTTT.

The chain links TRBV7-9 to TRBJ2-1, with D possibly matching TRBD2 (6 bases). This CDR3 is built from 15 residues. Germline V CDR1 and CDR2: SEHNR, FQNEAQ (reference sequence). Between the trimmed V and J ends, which lost 5 bases and 7 bases, there was a span of 18 bases. CDR3: CASSPAPGLANEQFF. Here the CDR3 DNA reads TGTGCCAGCAGCCCCGCCCCGGGGCTAGCGAATGAGCAGTTCTTC.

This chain uses TRBV2 with TRBJ2-1, with D maybe TRBD1 (7 bases). This CDR3 has 14 residues. The germline CDR1 and CDR2 sequences are SNHLY and FYNNEI. The V and J ends lost 5 bases and 7 bases respectively, with 15 bases between them. This CDR3 is CASSPRTGGNEQFF. DNA for the CDR3: TGTGCCAGCAGTCCCCGGACAGGAGGGAATGAGCAGTTCTTC.

The V call is TRBV7-9, the J call TRBJ2-7; TRBD2 might be the D (5 bases). V was clipped by 5 bases and J by 3 bases, with 14 bases between them. CDR1 is SEHNR, CDR2 FQNEAQ, per germline (reference sequence). This CDR3 is built from 14 residues. CDR3 residues: CASSASGSFYEQYF. Here the CDR3 DNA reads TGTGCCAGCAGCGCCTCGGGGAGTTTCTACGAGCAGTACTTC.

The chain employs TRBV7-9 and TRBJ2-7; perhaps TRBD2 as D (5 bases). The CDR3 loop spans 12 amino acids. Per the germline V gene, CDR1 is SEHNR and CDR2 is FQNEAQ (reference sequence). V gave up 5 bases and J gave up 3 bases, with 8 bases separating them. This chain's CDR3 is CASSPDYYEQYF. The CDR3 DNA follows: TGTGCCAGCAGCCCCGACTACTACGAGCAGTACTTC.

The chain links TRBV18 to TRBJ2-2; 7 bases are shared with TRBD2. Germline trimming cut 4 bases from V and 2 bases from J; bases unmatched to any gene: 13. The CDR3 is 18 amino acids. Germline V gives CDR1 KGHSH, CDR2 LQKENI. The CDR3 region has the DNA TGTGCCAGCTCACATGACCCCGGACTAGGAGTTAACACCGGGGAGCTGTTTTTT. It codes for CASSHDPGLGVNTGELFF.

V is TRBV6-1 and J is TRBJ2-5; 10 bases match TRBD2. This CDR3 has 14 amino acids. Germline V gene data show CDR1 as MNHNS and CDR2 as SASEGT. With 7 bases clipped from V and 2 bases from J, the junction kept 4 bases outside the gene matches. Written as DNA, the CDR3 is TGTGCCAGCAACCCTAGCGGGGGTCAAGAGACCCAGTACTTC. Translated: CASNPSGGQETQYF.

The rearrangement joins TRBV10-3 to TRBJ1-3, with D possibly matching TRBD1 (6 bases). The CDR3 loop spans 16 amino acids. Per germline, CDR1 ENHRY and CDR2 SYGVKD. The germline V and J ends were trimmed by 6 bases and 0 bases, with 15 bases remaining between them. The DNA of the CDR3 is TGTGCCATCAGACGGGATCGACAGGACTCTGGAAACACCATATATTTT. The encoded protein is CAIRRDRQDSGNTIYF.

This chain joins TRBV9 and TRBJ2-7; 10 bases match TRBD2. J gave up 5 bases and V 4 bases, and 6 bases lay outside the gene matches. Per the germline V gene, CDR1 is SGDLS and CDR2 is YYNGEE. The CDR3 totals 14 residues. The CDR3 region is CASSFSGRANEQYF. CDR3 DNA sequence: TGTGCCAGCAGCTTCAGCGGGAGGGCCAACGAGCAGTACTTC.